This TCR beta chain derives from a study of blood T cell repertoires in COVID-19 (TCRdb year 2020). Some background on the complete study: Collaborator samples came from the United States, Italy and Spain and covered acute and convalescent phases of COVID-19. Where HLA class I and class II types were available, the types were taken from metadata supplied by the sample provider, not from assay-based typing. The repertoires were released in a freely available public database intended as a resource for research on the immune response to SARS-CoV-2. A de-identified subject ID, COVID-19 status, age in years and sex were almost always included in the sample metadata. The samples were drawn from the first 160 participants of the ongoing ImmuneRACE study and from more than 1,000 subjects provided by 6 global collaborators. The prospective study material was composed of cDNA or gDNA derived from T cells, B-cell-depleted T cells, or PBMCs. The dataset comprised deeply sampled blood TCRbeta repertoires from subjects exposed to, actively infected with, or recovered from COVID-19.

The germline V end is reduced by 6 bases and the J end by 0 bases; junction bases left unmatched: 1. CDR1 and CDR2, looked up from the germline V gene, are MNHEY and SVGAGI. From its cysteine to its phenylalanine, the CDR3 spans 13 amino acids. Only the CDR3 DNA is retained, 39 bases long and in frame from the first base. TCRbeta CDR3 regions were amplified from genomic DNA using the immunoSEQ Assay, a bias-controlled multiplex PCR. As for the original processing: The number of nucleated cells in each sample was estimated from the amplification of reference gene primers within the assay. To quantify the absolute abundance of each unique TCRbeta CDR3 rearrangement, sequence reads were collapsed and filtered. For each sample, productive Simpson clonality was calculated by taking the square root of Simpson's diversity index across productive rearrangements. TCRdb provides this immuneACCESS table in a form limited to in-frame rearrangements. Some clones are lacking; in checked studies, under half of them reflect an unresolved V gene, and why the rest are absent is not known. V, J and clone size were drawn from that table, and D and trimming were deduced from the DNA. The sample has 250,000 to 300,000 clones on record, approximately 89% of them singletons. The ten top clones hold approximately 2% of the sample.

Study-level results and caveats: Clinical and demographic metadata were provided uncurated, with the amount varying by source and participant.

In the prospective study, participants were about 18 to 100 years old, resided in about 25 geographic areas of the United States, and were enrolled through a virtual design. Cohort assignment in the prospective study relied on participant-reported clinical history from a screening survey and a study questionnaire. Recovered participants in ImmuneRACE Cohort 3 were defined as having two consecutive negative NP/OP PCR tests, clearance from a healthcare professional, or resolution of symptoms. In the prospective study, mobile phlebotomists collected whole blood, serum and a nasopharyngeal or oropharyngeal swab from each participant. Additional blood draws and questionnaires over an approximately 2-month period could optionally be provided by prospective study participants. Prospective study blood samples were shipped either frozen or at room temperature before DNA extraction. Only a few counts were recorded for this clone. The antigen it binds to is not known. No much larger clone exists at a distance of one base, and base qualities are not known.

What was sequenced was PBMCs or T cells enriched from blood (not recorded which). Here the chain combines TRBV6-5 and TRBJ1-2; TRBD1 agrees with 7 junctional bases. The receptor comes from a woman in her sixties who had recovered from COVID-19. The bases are TGTGCCAGCAGAAGGGGGCCTAACTATGGCTACACCTTC. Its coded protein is CASRRGPNYGYTF.